These T cell receptor beta chains were read from a single sample in a study of low-dose radiotherapy and immunotherapy resistance in tumors. TCRdb re-derived calls from the reads in MiXCR, one entry per CDR3 protein. The sample has 65,000 to 95,000 distinct CDR3 sequences, approximately 17% seen once. This specimen consisted of PBMCs, obtained before treatment. The receptors stem from a male donor with prostate cancer. Both conserved end residues are trimmed from each CDR3. A D gene is named only where the DNA matches it firmly. The size entry is marked missing in some rows and otherwise reads once, few, many or a size class.

cdr3_length,clone_size,d_call,v_call,cdr3_aa
14,-,TRBD1,TRBV6-5,ASSYAGGVGLQPQH
13,many,TRBD2,TRBV7-8,ASSPLAVSYNEQF
13,many,-,TRBV2,ASSEPGRGTYEQY
13,many,-,TRBV12-3/TRBV12-4,ASSLRKTNTGELF
11,many,-,TRBV19,ASRGGQNQPQH
15,few,TRBD2,TRBV9,ASSVGAPGLAYNEQF
15,few,TRBD2,TRBV6-2/TRBV6-3,ASSGLAGGPWTGELF
14,many,TRBD2,TRBV9,ASTPRGAGGPGELF
15,few,-,TRBV19,ASSIDWGEDSYNEQF
15,many,TRBD1,TRBV6-5,ASSFSNRGTSGNTIY
13,many,-,TRBV12-3/TRBV12-4,ASSPEVDSYNEQF
13,many,-,TRBV23-1,ASSPRGDNYNEQF
14,many,TRBD2,TRBV27,ASSLTRWGGYNEQF
13,once,TRBD1,TRBV10-3,AISDRETGAGGWF
14,many,TRBD2,TRBV7-9,ASSLIAGGSYNEQF
12,many,-,TRBV12-3/TRBV12-4,ASSLFGSTDTQY
11,many,-,TRBV29-1,SVALLAGNEQY
14,many,-,TRBV5-1,ASSLSGKSSYNEQF
14,many,TRBD2,TRBV7-8,ASSLSGGTVQETQY
14,many,-,TRBV29-1,SVEDYKRLSSDTQY
13,many,-,TRBV30,AWSSFQGPLTEAF
12,many,-,TRBV7-2,ASSLFATNEKLF